This T cell receptor beta chain was recorded in a study of a mutant IDH1 vaccine in newly diagnosed glioma. The trim removed 2 bases at V and 11 bases at J, leaving 21 bases unmatched. Germline CDR1 MRHNA, CDR2 SNTAGT. The CDR3 is made up of 18 amino acids. Whole-study findings and limits: Vaccine-induced immune responses were detected in about 93% of patients.

Indicated time point: week 23, last vaccination. All doses held 300 ug of mutant IDH1 20-mer peptide, with topical imiquimod. As regards this clone: Antigen unknown.

Assay: immunoSEQ multiplex PCR; the TCRdb copy retains only in-frame clones and omits some. The sample records around 39,000 clones, 70% to 85% being singletons. This material consisted of PBMCs, taken from a glioma patient whose treatment included an IDH1 peptide vaccine. The receptor was derived from a woman aged 18-30 years with glioma. Some clones in this sample may be carry-over from other donors' samples. The chain joins TRBV6-4 to TRBJ1-2; 9 positions match TRBD1. CDR3 coding DNA: TGTGCCAGCAGTGACACGTTCGGACAGGGGTCTCAACTCGCCCTATACACCTTC. Protein product: CASSDTFGQGSQLALYTF.